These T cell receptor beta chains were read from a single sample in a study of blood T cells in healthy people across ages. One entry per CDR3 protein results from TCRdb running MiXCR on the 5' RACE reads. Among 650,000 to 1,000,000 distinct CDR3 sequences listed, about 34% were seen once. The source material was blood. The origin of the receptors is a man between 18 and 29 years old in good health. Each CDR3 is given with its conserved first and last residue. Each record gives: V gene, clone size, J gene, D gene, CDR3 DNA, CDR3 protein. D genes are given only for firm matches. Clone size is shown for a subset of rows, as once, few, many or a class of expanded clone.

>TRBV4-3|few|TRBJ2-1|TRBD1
TGCGCCAGCAGCCAAGACGTAGGACAGGGATACAATGAGCAGTTCTTC
CASSQDVGQGYNEQFF
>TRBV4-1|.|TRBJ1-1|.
TGCGCCAGCAGCCAAGACGTGAACACTGAAGCTTTCTTT
CASSQDVNTEAFF
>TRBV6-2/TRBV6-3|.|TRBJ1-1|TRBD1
TGTGCCAGCAGTTACTCGAGCCGACAGGGGTTCGACACTGAAGCTTTCTTT
CASSYSSRQGFDTEAFF
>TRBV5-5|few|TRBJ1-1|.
TGTGCCAGCAGCTTGGTGCCCGTAAGGAACACTGAAGCTTTCTTT
CASSLVPVRNTEAFF
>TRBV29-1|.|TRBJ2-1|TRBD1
TGCAGCGTAACAGGGGTGTGGAATGAGCAGTTCTTC
CSVTGVWNEQFF
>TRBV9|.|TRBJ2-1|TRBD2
TGTGCCAGCAGCGTAGGAACTAGCGGGGGTGACTACAATGAGCAGTTCTTC
CASSVGTSGGDYNEQFF
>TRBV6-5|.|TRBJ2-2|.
TGTGCCAGCAGTTACTCGACGGGGTATAGGAACACCGGGGAGCTGTTTTTT
CASSYSTGYRNTGELFF
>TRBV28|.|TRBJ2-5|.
TGTGCCAGCAGTTTACGGGAGTCCCAAGAGACCCAGTACTTC
CASSLRESQETQYF
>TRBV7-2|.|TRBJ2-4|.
TGTGCCAGCAGCCCCAGAGGGCAGGGAAGAGAGCAGTACTTC
CASSPRGQGREQYF
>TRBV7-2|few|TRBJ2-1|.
TGTGCCAGCAGCGCGGTAAGAAGCAATGAGCAGTTCTTC
CASSAVRSNEQFF
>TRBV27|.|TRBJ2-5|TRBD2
TGTGCCAGCAGTTTCGGGACTAGCCAAGAGACCCAGTACTTC
CASSFGTSQETQYF
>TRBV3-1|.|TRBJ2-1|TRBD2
TGTGCCAGCAGCCACATGTCCGGGACTAGCGGGGCCCTCTCCTACAATGAGCAGTTCTTC
CASSHMSGTSGALSYNEQFF
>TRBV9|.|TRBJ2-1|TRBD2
TGTGCCAGCAGCGTTGGTGGAGCGGGGAAGAACAATGAGCAGTTCTTC
CASSVGGAGKNNEQFF
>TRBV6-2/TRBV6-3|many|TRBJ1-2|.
TGTGCCAGCAGTTACTCTGCAGGGGATGGCTACACCTTC
CASSYSAGDGYTF
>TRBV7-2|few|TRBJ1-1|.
TGTGCCAGCAGCTTAAGGCGCGAGCTGAACACTGAAGCTTTCTTT
CASSLRRELNTEAFF
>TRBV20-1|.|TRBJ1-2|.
TGCAGTGCTGGACCAACAGCGGGTGGCTACACCTTC
CSAGPTAGGYTF
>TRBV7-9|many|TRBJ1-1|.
TGTGCCAGCAGCTTGGAAACTGAAGCTTTCTTT
CASSLETEAFF
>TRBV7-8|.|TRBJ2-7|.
TGTGCCAGCAGCATCCAGTCGGGACGCTACGAGCAGTACTTC
CASSIQSGRYEQYF
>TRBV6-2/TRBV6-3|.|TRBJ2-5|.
TGTGCCACCTACCAAGAGACCCAGTACTTC
CATYQETQYF
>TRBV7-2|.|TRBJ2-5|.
TGTGCCATCATAACGAACGAGGTGGGGGAAGAGACCCAGTACTTC
CAIITNEVGEETQYF
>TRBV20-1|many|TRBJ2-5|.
TGCAGTGCTAGAGAGGTCGAGACCCAGTACTTC
CSAREVETQYF
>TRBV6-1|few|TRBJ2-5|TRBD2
TGTGCCAGCAGCCCCTTCCTCGAACTAGCGGGGGCCCAAGAGACCCAGTACTTC
CASSPFLELAGAQETQYF
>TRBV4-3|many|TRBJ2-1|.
TGCGCCAGCAGCCAAGACCGACAGCGGGTTAGGGAGCAGTTCTTC
CASSQDRQRVREQFF
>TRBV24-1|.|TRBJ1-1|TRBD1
TGTGCCACCAGCACTGACAGGGATTCTGAAGCTTTCTTT
CATSTDRDSEAFF
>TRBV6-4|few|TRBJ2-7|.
TGTGCCAGCAGTCTGCCCGAGCAGTACTTC
CASSLPEQYF
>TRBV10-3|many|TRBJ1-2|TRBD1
TGTGCCATCAGCCTCAGGGGGCCCTATGGCTACACCTTC
CAISLRGPYGYTF
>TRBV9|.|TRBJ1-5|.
TGTGCCAGCAGCGAGAGGGGAGGGCAGCCCCAGCATTTT
CASSERGGQPQHF
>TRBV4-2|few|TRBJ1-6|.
TGTGCCAGCAGCCAAGAAAGCACTTCACCCCTCCACTTT
CASSQESTSPLHF
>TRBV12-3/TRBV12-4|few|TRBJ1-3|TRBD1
TGTGCCAGCAGCCCACGACAGGGGGTAAACACCATATATTTT
CASSPRQGVNTIYF
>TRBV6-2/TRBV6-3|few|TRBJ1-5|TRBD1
TGTGCCAGCAGTTACTCTCCGGACAGGTTGCATCTGCCCCAGCATTTT
CASSYSPDRLHLPQHF
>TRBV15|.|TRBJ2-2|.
TGTGCCACCAGCAGAGATTACGTCCCCGGGGAGCTGTTTTTT
CATSRDYVPGELFF
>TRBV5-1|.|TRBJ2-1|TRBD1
TGCGCCAGCAGCTTCAGTAACAGGGGGCTCGATGAGCAGTTCTTC
CASSFSNRGLDEQFF
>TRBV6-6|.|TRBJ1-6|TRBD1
TGTGCCATCAAGGACAGGGTGGAGTCACCCCTCCACTTT
CAIKDRVESPLHF
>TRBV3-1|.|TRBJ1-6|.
TGTGCCAGCAGCCAAGGAGGGAGTCCACACACCCTCCACTTT
CASSQGGSPHTLHF
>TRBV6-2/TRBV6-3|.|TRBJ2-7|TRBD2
TGTGCCAGCAGTCGACTAGCTAATGAGCAGTACTTC
CASSRLANEQYF
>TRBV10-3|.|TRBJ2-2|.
TGTGCCGCTCTTGGCAGCTATCTCTACAACACCGGGGAGCTGTTTTTT
CAALGSYLYNTGELFF
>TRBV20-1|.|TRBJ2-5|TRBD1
TGCAGTGCTAGAGGGGACAGGGGGTCTAATACTTATACTTTAGAGACCCAGTACTTC
CSARGDRGSNTYTLETQYF
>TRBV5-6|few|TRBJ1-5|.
TGTGCCAGCAGCGAGGGACGGACCCAGTGGAAGCCCCAGCATTTT
CASSEGRTQWKPQHF
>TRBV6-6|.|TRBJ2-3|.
TGTGCCAGCAGTAGACAGTGGAGCACAGATACGCAGTATTTT
CASSRQWSTDTQYF
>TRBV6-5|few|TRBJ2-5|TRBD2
TGTGCCAGCAGTTACTCGAATAGCGGGGGGGCGTTTGAGACCCAGTACTTC
CASSYSNSGGAFETQYF
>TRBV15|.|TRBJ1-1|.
TGTGCCACCAGCAGAGTGGACGGGGTGGTTGAAGCTTTCTTT
CATSRVDGVVEAFF